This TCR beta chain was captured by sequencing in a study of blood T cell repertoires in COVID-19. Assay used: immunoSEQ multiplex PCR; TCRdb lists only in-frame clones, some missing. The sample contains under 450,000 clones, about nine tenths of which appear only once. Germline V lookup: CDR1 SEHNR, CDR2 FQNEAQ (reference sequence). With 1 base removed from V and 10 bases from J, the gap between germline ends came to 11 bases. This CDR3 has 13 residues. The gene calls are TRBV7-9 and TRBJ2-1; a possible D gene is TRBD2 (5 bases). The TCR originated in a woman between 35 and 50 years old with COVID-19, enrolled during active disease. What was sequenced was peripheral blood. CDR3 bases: TGTGCCAGCAGCTTAGGATGGGGAGAAGAGCAGTTCTTC. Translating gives CASSLGWGEEQFF. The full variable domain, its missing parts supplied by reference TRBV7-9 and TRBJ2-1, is DTGVSQNPRHKITKRGQNVTFRCDPISEHNRLYWYRQTLGQGPEFLTYFQNEAQLEKSRLLSDRFSAERPKGSFSTLEIQRTEQGDSAMYLCASSLGWGEEQFFGPGTRLTVL.